The T cell receptor (beta chain) described here comes from a study of T cell responses to AZD1222 COVID-19 vaccine (dated by TCRdb to about 2021). Study-wide context: A total of 230 to 250 trial participants underwent TCR sequencing, of whom nearly 210 had received two doses of AZD1222 and 26 had received two doses of the MenACWY control vaccine. Trial participants were enrolled by age into 18-55, 56-69 and 70-plus year subgroups, with roughly 150, 30 and 60 TCR-sequenced participants respectively.

The CDR3 regions of human TCRbeta chains were analyzed by immunosequencing. Processing in the source paper ran as follows. Repertoire TCRs were checked for matches against a reference library of SARS-CoV-2-specific TCRs that had been generated using the MIRA antigen-specificity platform. Breadth was defined as the fraction of unique TCRs that were SARS-CoV-2-associated. Depth was defined as the fraction of total T cells that were SARS-CoV-2-associated. Using the MIRA data, each spike-specific TCR was assigned both to the spike region to which the TCR was reactive and to a CD4 or CD8 class. Log10-transformed breadth and depth values were compared by one-way ANOVA with Sidak's multiple comparisons tests. Held by TCRdb, this immuneACCESS table contains in-frame sequences only and omits some clones. Under half of the omission traces to an unresolved V gene where checked; the cause of the rest is unknown. Clonal size and the V and J genes are those of that table, whereas D and trimming came from the DNA. The sample table holds more than 150,000 clones, of which roughly nine tenths were seen once. The ten biggest clones cover around 3.7% of the sample.

A note on this clone: Its cognate antigen has yet to be identified. No base quality information exists; no much larger clone differs at one position.

The CDR3 measures 17 amino acids from cysteine to phenylalanine. Only the CDR3 DNA is retained, 51 bases long and in frame from the first base. From V the trimming removes 0 bases and from J it removes 0 bases, while the gene matches leave 4 bases of the junction unaccounted for. From the germline V gene (reference sequence), CDR1 is LNHNV and CDR2 is YYDKDF. Summary of the overall study and its limitations: In the small 56-69-year group, the increase in depth fell short of significance, most likely because of low power. Nearly half of unique spike-specific TCRs reportedly recognized epitopes outside regions mutated in the B.1.351 and B.1.1.7 variants. Spike-specific TCR breadth and depth rose significantly after two AZD1222 doses compared with day 0 and with MenACWY recipients. Conclusions about previously exposed vaccinees were limited because only six AZD1222 recipients were SARS-CoV-2 seropositive at baseline. Participants were mostly white British and included more females than males, and it was suggested by the authors that clonal diversity may have been underestimated. The whole spike protein was spanned by vaccine-associated CD4 TCRs, and dominant responses were seen in regions 160-218 and 743-854. No day 14 peak-response samples were available, so repertoires were characterized only after the peak T cell response.

The time point label here, explained by the study, means: about 28 days (+/-7) after the second vaccine dose. Because spike-specific TCR depth and breadth did not differ between the two schedules, AZD1222 recipients who got a second dose at roughly 4 weeks were pooled with those who got a second dose at roughly 12 weeks. Vaccinee samples came from UK trials COV001 and COV002, including a single-blind randomized controlled phase 2/3 trial of AZD1222 (ChAdOx1 nCoV-19) in healthy adults. Trial participant PBMC samples were collected at day 0 and day 28 after the second dose for TCRbeta chain sequencing.

The sequence links TRBV15 to TRBJ2-7; the junction holds 11 bases that match TRBD2. This clonotype was obtained from an adult who received the AZD1222 COVID-19 vaccine. The sequencing used peripheral blood, collected 28 days after the second AZD1222 dose. The DNA sequence follows: TGTGCCACCAGCAGAGAGCTAGCGGGAGGCTACTCCTACGAGCAGTACTTC. It translates as CATSRELAGGYSYEQYF.